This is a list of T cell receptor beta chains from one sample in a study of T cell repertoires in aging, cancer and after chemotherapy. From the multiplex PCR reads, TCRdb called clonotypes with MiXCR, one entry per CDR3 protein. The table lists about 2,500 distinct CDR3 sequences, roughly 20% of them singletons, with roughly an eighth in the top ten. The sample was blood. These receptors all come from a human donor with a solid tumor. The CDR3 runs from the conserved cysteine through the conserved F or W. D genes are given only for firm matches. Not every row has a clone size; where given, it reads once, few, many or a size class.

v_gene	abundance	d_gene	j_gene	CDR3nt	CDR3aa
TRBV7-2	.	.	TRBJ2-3	TGTGCCAGCAGCTTAGGAAAGCGCCTTTCAGATACGCAGTATTTT	CASSLGKRLSDTQYF
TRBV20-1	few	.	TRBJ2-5	TGCAGTGCAACCGGGACGCGAGAGACCCAGTACTTC	CSATGTRETQYF
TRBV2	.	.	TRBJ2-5	TGTGCCAGCGGGCTAGTGGTTGAGACCCAGTACTTC	CASGLVVETQYF
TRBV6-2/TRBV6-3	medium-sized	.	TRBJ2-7	TGTGCCAGCCAAAGGGGTGTATCGACCTACGAGCAGTACTTC	CASQRGVSTYEQYF
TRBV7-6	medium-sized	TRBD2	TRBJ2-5	TGTGCCAGCAGCTTAGCGAGTAGCGGGGAACAAGAGACCCAGTACTTC	CASSLASSGEQETQYF
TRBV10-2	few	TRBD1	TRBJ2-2	TGCGCCAGCAACCCTGGGACAGAAAACACCGGGGAGCTGTTTTTT	CASNPGTENTGELFF
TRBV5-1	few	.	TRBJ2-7	TGCGCCAGCAGCCGTAGCGGTCCCTACGAGCAGTACTTC	CASSRSGPYEQYF
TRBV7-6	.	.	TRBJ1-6	TGTGCCAGCAGCTTAGAGGAGGGTGGCAGGGCAGAGCGTCGGCCAGGCTCCTGTAATTCACCCCTCCACTTT	CASSLEEGGRAERRPGSCNSPLHF
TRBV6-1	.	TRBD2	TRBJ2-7	TGTGCCAGCAGTCTGGGACTAGCGGTCTCCTACGAGCAGTACTTC	CASSLGLAVSYEQYF
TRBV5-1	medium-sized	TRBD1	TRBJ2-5	TGCGCCAGCAGTCCTCAAGCAGGGGGCCTAGTAGAGACCCAGTACTTC	CASSPQAGGLVETQYF
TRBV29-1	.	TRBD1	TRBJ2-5	TGCAGCGTGCCACAGGGGGCTAACCAAGAGACCCAGTACTTC	CSVPQGANQETQYF
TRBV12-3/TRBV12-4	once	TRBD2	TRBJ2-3	TGTGCCAGCAGTTCAGCGGGAGGCACAGATACGCAGTATTTT	CASSSAGGTDTQYF
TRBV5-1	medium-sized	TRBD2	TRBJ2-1	TGCGCCAGCAGCTTGGTGCTAGCGGGAGCGAATGAGCAGTTCTTC	CASSLVLAGANEQFF
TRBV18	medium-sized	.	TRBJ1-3	TGTGCCAGCTCACCGGTGACGCGTTCTGGAAACACCATATATTTT	CASSPVTRSGNTIYF
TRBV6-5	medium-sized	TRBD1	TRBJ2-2	TGTGCCAGCAGTCGGGACAGTGAGAACACCGGGGAGCTGTTTTTT	CASSRDSENTGELFF
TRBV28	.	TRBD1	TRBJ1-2	TGTGCCAGCAGTACGCGGACAGGGGGGTTCTATGGCTACACCTTC	CASSTRTGGFYGYTF
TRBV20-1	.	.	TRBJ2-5	TGCAGTGCTAGAGATGGGGGCGGTGGGGAGACCCAGTACTTC	CSARDGGGGETQYF
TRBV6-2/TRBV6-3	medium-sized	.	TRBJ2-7	TGTGCCAGCAGGAACAGCTACGAGCAGTACTTC	CASRNSYEQYF
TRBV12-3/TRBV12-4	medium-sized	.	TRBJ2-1	TGTGCCAGCAGTTGGGGAGTGGCGCTCAATGAGCAGTTCTTC	CASSWGVALNEQFF
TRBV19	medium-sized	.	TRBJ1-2	TGTGCCAGCCGCAGGGGTAACTATGGCTACACCTTC	CASRRGNYGYTF
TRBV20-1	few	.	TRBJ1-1	TGCAGTGCTAGAGACTCACCCGTAGGACAGTCGAACACTGAAGCTTTCTTT	CSARDSPVGQSNTEAFF
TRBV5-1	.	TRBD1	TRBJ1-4	TGCGCCAGCAGCAGTGGACAGGGGAGCGAAAAACTGTTTTTT	CASSSGQGSEKLFF
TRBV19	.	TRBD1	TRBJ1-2	TGTGCCAGTAGTATGACAGGGGGCTACACCTTC	CASSMTGGYTF
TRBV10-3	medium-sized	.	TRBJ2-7	TGTGCCATCAGTGAGTCACCCGAGGTGCGATTC	CAISESPEVRF
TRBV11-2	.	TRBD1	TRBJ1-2	TGTGCCAGCAGCCAAGATTACAGGGGCGGCTACACCTTC	CASSQDYRGGYTF
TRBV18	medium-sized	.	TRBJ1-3	TGTGCCAGCTCACCCATTTCTGGAAACACCATATATTTT	CASSPISGNTIYF
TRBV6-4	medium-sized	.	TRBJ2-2	TGTGCCAGCAGTGCGGGACCTACGAACACCGGGGAGCTGTTTTTT	CASSAGPTNTGELFF
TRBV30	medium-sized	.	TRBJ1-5	TGTGCCTGGAGGAGGGACGGCAATCAGCCCCAGCATTTT	CAWRRDGNQPQHF
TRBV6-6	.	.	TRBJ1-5	TGTGCCAGCAGACGAGTTCAGGGGTATAGCAATCAGCCCCAGCATTTT	CASRRVQGYSNQPQHF
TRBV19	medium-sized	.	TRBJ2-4	TGTGCCAGTAGTTGGTCGGGTGGCAGGATACTAGCCAAAAACATTCAGTACTTC	CASSWSGGRILAKNIQYF
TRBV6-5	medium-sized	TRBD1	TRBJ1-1	TGTGCCAGCAGTTACTCGATCGGACAGGGGAGGACTGAAGCTTTCTTT	CASSYSIGQGRTEAFF
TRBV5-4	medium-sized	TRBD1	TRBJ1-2	TGTGCCAGCAGCTCAATGAAGGACAGGGGGCTGTATGGCTACACCTTC	CASSSMKDRGLYGYTF
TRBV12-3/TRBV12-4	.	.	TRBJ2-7	TGTGCCAGCAGCCCTTTGGCCCAACGGGAGCAGTACTTC	CASSPLAQREQYF
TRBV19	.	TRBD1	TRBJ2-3	TGTGCCAGTCAGACAGGGGGCTTCACAGATACGCAGTATTTT	CASQTGGFTDTQYF
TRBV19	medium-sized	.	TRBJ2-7	TGTGCCAGTAGTCCCCGGTCAGGGAGCTCCTACGAGCAGTACTTC	CASSPRSGSSYEQYF
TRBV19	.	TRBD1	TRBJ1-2	TGTGCCACGGGACAGGGGCACGTCTATGGCTACACCTTC	CATGQGHVYGYTF
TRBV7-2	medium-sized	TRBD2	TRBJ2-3	TGTGCCAGCAGCTTAGCGACTAGCGATACGCAGTATTTT	CASSLATSDTQYF
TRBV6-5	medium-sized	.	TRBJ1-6	TGTGCCAGCAGCAACAGACAGGATTCACCCCTCCACTTT	CASSNRQDSPLHF
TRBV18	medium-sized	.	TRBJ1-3	TGTGCCAGCTCACCTACCATAACCGGAAACACCATATATTTT	CASSPTITGNTIYF
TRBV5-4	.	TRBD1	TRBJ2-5	TGTGCCAGCAGCTTGAAGCAGGGGGCGAATTTTGATACCCAGTACTTC	CASSLKQGANFDTQYF
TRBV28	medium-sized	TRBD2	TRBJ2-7	TGTGCCAGCACCCTACCGGGACTAGCGGCCTACGAGCAGTACTTC	CASTLPGLAAYEQYF
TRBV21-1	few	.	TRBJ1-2	TGTGCCAGTAACCTCGGGCGAGGCTATGGCTACACCTTC	CASNLGRGYGYTF
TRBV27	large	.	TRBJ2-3	TGTGCCAGCAGTTTAGGTGGGAGCACAGATACGCAGTATTTT	CASSLGGSTDTQYF
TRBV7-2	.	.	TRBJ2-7	TGTGCCAGCAGCTTAGCGGGCAGTTACTACGAGCAGTACTTC	CASSLAGSYYEQYF
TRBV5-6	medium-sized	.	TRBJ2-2	TGTGCCAGCAGCGACGGCCCCAACGGGGAGCTGTTTTTT	CASSDGPNGELFF
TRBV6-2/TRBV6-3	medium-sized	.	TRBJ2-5	TGTGCCAGCAGTTACCACCGACAGGGAGGAGAGACCCAGTACTTC	CASSYHRQGGETQYF
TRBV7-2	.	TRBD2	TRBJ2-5	TGTGCCAGCAGCTTAAACGGGCGTCTAGCGGGGGAGACCCAGTACTTC	CASSLNGRLAGETQYF
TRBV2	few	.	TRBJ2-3	TGTGCCAGCAGTTTGGACCCAGATACGCAGTATTTT	CASSLDPDTQYF